The entry that follows covers one T cell receptor beta chain sequence. Germline V lookup: CDR1 LGHDT, CDR2 YNNKEL (reference sequence). Losses at the gene ends were 3 bases for V and 5 bases for J; bases not matched to a gene: 6. The CDR3 extends over 14 amino acids. The data were obtained in a study of blood T cell repertoires in COVID-19. The assay was immunoSEQ multiplex PCR, and TCRdb's table has in-frame clones only and misses some. The sample yields 180,000 or so clones, approximately 83% seen once. What was sequenced was PBMCs or T cells enriched from blood (not recorded which). This clonotype was sampled from a woman aged 60 to 75 who had recovered from COVID-19. This sequence joins TRBV3-1 (or the pseudogene TRBV3-2) and TRBJ1-1; TRBD1 agrees at 7 bases. The CDR3 DNA sequence: TGTGCCAGCAGCCACCAACAGGGGTGGACTGAAGCTTTCTTT. It encodes CASSHQQGWTEAFF.